This T cell receptor beta chain appears in the sequencing data of a study of cytomegalovirus exposure and HLA in healthy donors. Overall study: There were 85 million or so unique TCRs (from HLA-typed donors) in an early data release.

The primer mix had 60 Vbeta and 13 Jbeta primers. Measured with immunoSEQ multiplex PCR; TCRdb has only the in-frame clones, and not every one. The sample spans some 150,000 clones; the ten largest clones claim 2% to 2.5%. The clonotype originates from a woman younger than 30 in good health and CMV-seronegative. The sequenced sample consisted of PBMCs.

The CDR3 bases are TGTGCCAGCAGCTTAGGAGGGCAGGCGCCTGAAAAACTGTTTTTT. It translates to CASSLGGQAPEKLFF. The gene calls are TRBV5-4 and TRBJ1-4, with unresolved D. V shed 2 bases and J shed 7 bases, with 15 bases lying between them. CDR3 length: 15 amino acids. The germline V gene encodes CDR1 SGHNT and CDR2 YYREEE (reference sequence).